This T cell receptor (beta chain) was captured in a study of blood T cells in healthy people across ages (dated by TCRdb to about 2015). Background on the whole study: In model experiments, roughly one uniquely barcoded TCR beta cDNA molecule per two T cells was captured by template switching. Using deep sequencing normalized with unique cDNA molecular identifiers, the study measured how TCR beta repertoire diversity changes with age. The donors were divided into four age groups: young (average about 16 years), middle-aged (about 40), aged (about 56) and long-lived (about 84). Two additional independent replicas of 1 million unique cDNA reads from the same blood draw were analyzed for two donors (one aged 18 to 29 and one aged 80 or older). On the study overall, not on this receptor specifically: Observed TCR beta diversity per million T cells fell roughly linearly with age, and a significant reduction was already apparent by age around 40. Because donor CMV infection status was unknown, age-related changes in expanded clonotypes were potentially confounded. Because profiling used bulk unsorted PBMCs, naive and antigen-experienced compartments could not be compared conclusively. Estimates of total diversity from one million sequenced T cells were regarded as lower bounds and underestimates. Compared with the aged group, the long-lived group had more naive CD4+ T cells, fewer expanded clones and increased TCR diversity, a pattern suggesting age selection. There was a strong correlation between observed TCR beta diversity and the percentage of naive T cells measured by flow cytometry.

This clonotype has just a few counts. No cognate antigen has been identified for it. The sample holds no much larger clone one base away, and base qualities are not on file. Reading from cysteine to phenylalanine, the CDR3 counts 15 amino acids. Of all the DNA, just the CDR3 is kept, 45 bases in frame from base 1. V sheds 6 bases and J sheds 2 bases, leaving 14 bases between their ends. Reading the germline V gene (reference sequence) gives CDR1 MNHEY and CDR2 SMNVEV. The donors were 40 or so Caucasian individuals from Russia, aged roughly 6 to 100 years, who were systemically healthy. Each donor gave approximately 9.3 milliliters of peripheral blood, collected into EDTA-treated Vacutainer tubes. Ficoll-Paque density-gradient centrifugation was used to isolate PBMCs, with at least 6.5 million per sample. Trizol reagent was used to extract total RNA from PBMCs, with at least 5.5 micrograms per sample. For every donor, an aliquot of PBMCs went through flow cytometry to measure the percentages of naive CD45RAhigh/CD27high T cells.

The method behind the library was 5' RACE. The sample was run on an Illumina HiSeq 2500. A second PCR of about 7 to 12 cycles was run with a J-beta primer mix and a sample-barcoded 5' primer. Each TCR beta cDNA molecule received a unique molecular identifier from a template-switch 5' adaptor carrying 12 random nucleotides. Each sample yielded at least 2.5 million CDR3-containing paired-end reads. All of the RNA was converted into first-strand cDNA using the Mint cDNA synthesis kit, with a TRBC-specific oligonucleotide serving as the primer. Following uracil-DNA glycosylase treatment, a first 18-cycle PCR with universal primers M1SS and BC2_uni_R was performed on all cDNA. Processing in the source paper ran as follows. Normalization of each sample was performed by random selection of 1 million high-quality reads, each carrying a distinct molecular identifier. Instead of being binned into consensus sequences, reads with shared molecular identifiers were discarded. MiTCR, set to a Q25 quality threshold and the strictest error-elimination algorithm, was used for CDR3 identification, clonotype clustering and error correction. A nonparametric unseen species model with Euler transformation was used to estimate lower-bound total TCR beta diversity. TCRdb reprocessing: public reads trimmed at Q25 with fastp, clones called with MiXCR, in-frame beta chains kept. Rows are combined by CDR3 protein, so each entry shows the most common genes and DNA. The V and J calls, along with clone size, are taken from TCRdb and not from the paper's own processing. This sample has hundreds of thousands of distinct CDR3 sequences in its table, and around 25% of those were observed once. The ten largest account for 9.4% of the sample.

The sample also formed part of further work on T cells of mothers and their children. According to the second study: Nine systemically healthy Caucasian individuals, comprising three mothers and their six children, were included as donors. cDNA synthesis used all of the extracted RNA, with 1.5 ug of RNA in each 15 ul reaction. Sample barcodes and 2-4 random nucleotides were added via the M1S primer in the second PCR. Each mother yielded over 9 million TCR beta CDR3 reads and each child 3 million to 3.5 million reads. Thymic selection shapes the output of TCR recombination in a similar way in related and unrelated pairs, and inherited differences have a minor effect. Normalized repertoire overlap in related mother-child pairs was always slightly higher than in unrelated mother-child pairs, but the difference was never significant. No persistent microchimeric T cell clones were detected, at a sensitivity of around 97 clones per million clonotypes. Deep NGS was used in the study to compare the TCR beta repertoires of mothers and children and to look for features that separate related mother-child pairs from unrelated individuals. Mothers averaged about 40 +/- 4 years of age and children averaged roughly 11 +/- 4 years. Libraries were sequenced on Illumina HiSeq 2000 with 100+100 nt paired-end reads after adapter ligation with NEBNext reagents. To prevent cross-contamination, the mother and child libraries were prepared a month apart and were sequenced in separate runs. For each donor, between roughly 500,000 and 2,300,000 distinct TCR beta clonotypes were identified. Naive TCR beta clonotypes were estimated from low-frequency clonotypes matched to each donor's FACS-determined naive share, without sorting.

The sample was blood. The TCR sequence derives from a boy aged 5-17 years in good health. The rearranged chain carries TRBV27 and TRBJ2-1; a weak D assignment points to TRBD1 (6 bases agree). The CDR3 is CASSKDSDAYNEQFF. Read as DNA, the sequence is TGTGCCAGCAGCAAGGACAGCGACGCCTACAATGAGCAGTTCTTC.